The source of this T cell receptor beta chain is a study of blood T cell repertoires in COVID-19. Study in general: The samples span acute and convalescent COVID-19 from the United States, Italy and Spain. T cells, B-cell-depleted T cells, or PBMCs supplied cDNA or gDNA.

The germline gives CDR1 SGHVS, CDR2 FQNEAQ. With 0 bases removed from V and 4 bases from J, the gap between germline ends came to 10 bases. The CDR3 consists of 15 residues. Authors' analysis steps: Counts of nucleated cells, estimated from reference gene primer amplification, were obtained. Assay: immunoSEQ multiplex PCR; the TCRdb copy retains only in-frame clones and omits some. The DNA was the basis for D and trimming; V, J and clone size are from that table. The table shows approximately 180,000 clones, with 70% to 90% occurring only once. The origin of this receptor is a man aged 55 to 70 with acute or convalescent COVID-19. This chain uses TRBV7-8 with TRBJ1-5, with D unresolved. The sequenced material came from peripheral blood. CDR3 sequence: CASSLAVTDNQPQHF. DNA for the CDR3: TGTGCCAGCAGCTTAGCCGTTACAGATAATCAGCCCCAGCATTTT.